The 31 T cell receptor beta chains below were found in one sample sequenced in a study of T-cell reconstitution after alpha-beta-depleted transplantation in children. During its preparation, the TCRbeta library received unique molecular identifiers. TCRdb re-derived calls from the PCR reads in MiXCR, one entry per CDR3 protein. Counted here are about 200,000 distinct CDR3 sequences, about 6% occurring once; the ten biggest clones make up under 5%. This sample comprised PBMCs, obtained before TCRalphabeta/CD19-depleted stem cell transplant. The source is a girl in the first two years of life with combined immunodeficiency, due to receive a stem cell transplant.

This clonotype was counted ten times or more. The V call is TRBV24-1, the J call TRBJ2-1; a possible D gene is TRBD2 (5 bases). Germline V lookup: CDR1 KGHDR, CDR2 SFDVKD. V was shortened by 5 bases and J by 0 bases, with 10 bases between the two germline ends. This CDR3 spans 15 amino acids. In DNA form, the CDR3 reads TGTGCCACCAGTGGGAAGCGGAGCTCCTACAATGAGCAGTTCTTC. This codes for CATSGKRSSYNEQFF.

The chain links TRBV20-1 to TRBJ2-6, with a tentative D call TRBD1 (6 bases). The CDR3 is made up of 15 amino acids. Germline CDR1 and CDR2: DFQATT and SNEGSKA (reference sequence). The V end was cut by 5 bases, the J end by 0 bases, with 11 bases between. The CDR3 coding sequence is TGCAGTGCTCTCGACAGGCTCTCTGGGGCCAACGTCCTGACTTTC. Its protein product is CSALDRLSGANVLTF.

The chain carries TRBV4-1 and TRBJ2-1; no definite D call. In germline, CDR1 is MGHRA, CDR2 YSYEKL. The V end was cut by 2 bases, the J end by 3 bases, with 20 bases between. This CDR3 is built from 18 residues. DNA for the CDR3: TGCGCCAGCAGCCAAATCCTATCAGACGCGGTGGGCTACAATGAGCAGTTCTTC. It yields the protein CASSQILSDAVGYNEQFF.

Details on this clonotype: A much larger clone differs by one base, so this may be a read error. The rearrangement uses TRBV3-1 and TRBJ2-3, with D perhaps matching TRBD1 (5 bases). This CDR3 spans 18 amino acids. Germline CDR1 is LGHDT and CDR2 is YNNKEL (reference sequence). CDR3 amino acids: CTSSTPVLGVRRTDTQYF. The CDR3 DNA follows: TGTACCAGCAGCACACCGGTATTAGGGGTAAGACGCACAGATACGCAGTATTTT.

This clonotype showed up many times. This chain joins TRBV4-3 and TRBJ2-1; TRBD2 agrees at 10 bases. With V trimmed by 3 bases and J by 10 bases, 6 bases remained unmatched. This CDR3 has 14 amino acids. Germline V gene sequence: CDR1 LGHNA, CDR2 YSLEER. CDR3 in amino acids: CASSQGLATWEQFF. CDR3 coding DNA: TGCGCCAGCAGCCAGGGACTAGCGACATGGGAGCAGTTCTTC.

This clonotype appeared a few times. This sequence joins TRBV4-3 and TRBJ2-7; TRBD2 agrees at 15 bases. Trimming at V came to 4 bases and at J to 2 bases, leaving 3 bases not matched to a gene. This CDR3 is built from 16 residues. The germline gives CDR1 LGHNA, CDR2 YSLEER. The DNA of the CDR3 is TGCGCCAGCAGCCCAGGACTAGCGGGGGGGGCCTACGAGCAGTACTTC. Residues: CASSPGLAGGAYEQYF.

This clonotype was seen ten or more times. V gene TRBV28 combines with J gene TRBJ1-2; possibly TRBD1 for D (6 bases). This CDR3 region has 15 residues. Trimming pared 7 bases from V and 4 bases from J, leaving 19 bases between. Germline V gene sequence: CDR1 MDHEN, CDR2 SYDVKM. The CDR3 DNA reads TGTGCCAGCAAAACCCAACCGGGGGCTACCTATGGCTACACCTTC. Encoded protein: CASKTQPGATYGYTF.

This clonotype has at least ten counts. The V gene is TRBV11-1, the J gene TRBJ2-1; possibly TRBD2 for D (5 bases). Between the trimmed V and J ends, which lost 4 bases and 0 bases, there was a span of 22 bases. The germline V gene has CDR1 SGHAT and CDR2 FQDESV (reference sequence). This CDR3 region has 19 residues. The CDR3 sequence is CASSSPMSRTPSSYNEQFF. The CDR3 DNA reads as TGTGCCAGCAGCTCCCCCATGTCACGGACTCCTAGCTCCTACAATGAGCAGTTCTTC. Drawing the rest from reference TRBV11-1 and TRBJ2-1, the complete variable domain is EAEVAQSPRYKITEKSQAVAFWCDPISGHATLYWYRQILGQGPELLVQFQDESVVDDSQLPKDRFSAERLKGVDSTLKIQPAELGDSAMYLCASSSPMSRTPSSYNEQFFGPGTRLTVL.

The table lists this clonotype with many counts. This chain joins TRBV7-2 and TRBJ1-2; D unresolved. CDR3 length: 13 amino acids. The germline CDR1 and CDR2 sequences are SGHTA and FQGNSA. V shed 3 bases and J shed 2 bases, with 7 bases lying between them. The CDR3 nucleotides read TGTGCCAGCAGCTTTTCAATAAACTATGGCTACACCTTC. This gives the protein CASSFSINYGYTF.

Ten or more counts support this clonotype. In DNA, the CDR3 is TGTGCCAGCAGCCCGGACTGGGAGCTGTTTTTT. This sequence encodes CASSPDWELFF. The genes are TRBV7-9 and TRBJ2-2; perhaps TRBD2 as D (5 bases). CDR1 SEHNR and CDR2 FQNEAQ come from the germline V gene (reference sequence). The CDR3 runs to 11 residues. V was trimmed by 5 bases and J by 9 bases, leaving 7 bases between them.

The sample holds many counts of this clonotype. This chain connects TRBV12-3 or TRBV12-4 to TRBJ2-3; 7 bases map to TRBD1. Trimming cost V 9 bases and J 2 bases; bases outside gene matches: 8. The CDR3 spans 14 residues. The CDR3 DNA is TGTGCCAGTACAGGGGACCGCTTCACAGATACGCAGTATTTT. Encoded protein: CASTGDRFTDTQYF.

This clonotype was detected only a few times. The gene calls are TRBV7-2 and TRBJ2-1, with D hard to call. V lost 5 bases to trimming and J lost 8 bases, with 13 bases between them. The V gene's germline CDR1 is SGHTA and CDR2 FQGNSA. The CDR3 contains 13 residues. This CDR3 is CASSRYLGYEQFF. CDR3 DNA: TGTGCCAGCAGCCGATATTTGGGCTATGAGCAGTTCTTC.

This clonotype came up many times. The DNA of the CDR3 is TGTGCCACCAGTGATTTCGGGGACGAGCAGTACTTC. It is translated as CATSDFGDEQYF. The chain combines TRBV24-1 with TRBJ2-7; D perhaps matches TRBD2 (5 bases). Looked up from germline, CDR1 is KGHDR and CDR2 is SFDVKD. The V end lost 1 base, the J end lost 5 bases, and 5 bases lay between the germline ends. This CDR3 is 12 amino acids long.

There are many counts of this clonotype. This chain links TRBV28 with TRBJ2-7; D may correspond to TRBD1 or TRBD2 (5 bases each). The V gene's germline CDR1 is MDHEN and CDR2 SYDVKM. The CDR3 spans 13 residues. Trimming cost V 3 bases and J 5 bases, with 11 bases left between them. The DNA for the CDR3 is TGTGCCAGCAGTTTCCGCCTGGGGGACGAGCAGTACTTC. This codes for CASSFRLGDEQYF.

The sample holds many counts of this clonotype. J is TRBJ2-5 and V is TRBV5-1; D tentatively reads TRBD1 or TRBD2 (5 bases each). Per germline, CDR1 SGHRS and CDR2 YFSETQ. The V end was cut by 7 bases, the J end by 2 bases, with 24 bases between. The CDR3 has 17 residues. CDR3 nucleotide sequence: TGCGCCAGCCGCCCGCTCTGGGGGTCGGGGAATCAAGAGACCCAGTACTTC. Its protein is CASRPLWGSGNQETQYF.

This clonotype was seen ten or more times. The J gene is TRBJ2-7, the V gene TRBV27, with TRBD2 identical over 9 bases. Per germline, CDR1 MNHEY and CDR2 SMNVEV (reference sequence). This CDR3 comprises 14 residues. Losses at the gene ends were 3 bases for V and 1 base for J; bases not matched to a gene: 1. The DNA of the CDR3 is TGTGCCAGCAGTTTCCTAGCGGGGTCCTACGAGCAGTACTTC. Protein sequence: CASSFLAGSYEQYF.

This clonotype was counted between two and nine times. The rearrangement links TRBV20-1 to TRBJ2-7; 12 nucleotides match TRBD1. This CDR3 region has 15 residues. The germline V gene encodes CDR1 DFQATT and CDR2 SNEGSKA (reference sequence). V trimming: 6 bases; J trimming: 0 bases; junction bases outside the gene matches: 6. The CDR3 DNA reads TGCAGTGCGAGGGGACAGGGGGCTCTCTCCTACGAGCAGTACTTC. As protein: CSARGQGALSYEQYF.

This clonotype was detected only a few times. The chain links TRBV7-2 to TRBJ2-1; perhaps D is TRBD1 or TRBD2 (6 bases each). This CDR3 has 15 amino acids. Germline V gives CDR1 SGHTA, CDR2 FQGNSA. The V end was cut by 2 bases, the J end by 5 bases, with 13 bases between. The CDR3 coding sequence is TGTGCCAGCAGCTTATCTGGGGGGCTGAACAATGAGCAGTTCTTC. It encodes CASSLSGGLNNEQFF.

This clonotype showed up just a few times. V usage is TRBV15 and J usage is TRBJ2-3, with D possibly TRBD2 on 6 matching bases. Looked up from germline, CDR1 is LNHNV and CDR2 is YYDKDF (reference sequence). The CDR3 covers 13 residues. V was clipped by 5 bases and J by 4 bases, with 10 bases between them. The CDR3 spells CATSGGGADTQYF. CDR3 DNA sequence: TGTGCCACCAGCGGAGGAGGGGCAGATACGCAGTATTTT. The full variable domain, in which reference TRBV15 and TRBJ2-3 provide the parts outside the CDR3, is DAMVIQNPRYQVTQFGKPVTLSCSQTLNHNVMYWYQQKSSQAPKLLFHYYDKDFNNEADTPDNFQSRRPNTSFCFLDIRSPGLGDTAMYLCATSGGGADTQYFGPGTRLTVL.

In this sample, this clonotype turned up a few times. The rearrangement uses TRBV19 and TRBJ1-2; TRBD1 is a possible D gene (5 bases). The V end was cut by 2 bases, the J end by 3 bases, with 13 bases between. Germline loops: CDR1 LNHDA, CDR2 SQIVND (reference sequence). The CDR3 spans 15 residues. DNA for the CDR3: TGTGCCAGTAGTATAATTGACGGGGCCGACTATGGCTACACCTTC. Translating gives CASSIIDGADYGYTF.

This clonotype has a count of ten or more. The chain links TRBV25-1 to TRBJ2-5; D is undetermined. The germline V gene has CDR1 MGHDK and CDR2 SYGVNS. Trimming took 3 bases from V and 4 from J, leaving 3 bases between them. The CDR3 spans 11 residues. CDR3 sequence reads: CASSESETQYF. In DNA form, the CDR3 reads TGTGCCAGCAGTGAGTCAGAGACCCAGTACTTC.

This clonotype showed up many times. The chain links TRBV10-2 to TRBJ2-1; D may correspond to TRBD1 or TRBD2 (5 bases each). The CDR3 spans 15 residues. Per the germline V gene, CDR1 is WSHSY and CDR2 is SAAADI. The V end lost 5 bases, the J end lost 2 bases, and 13 bases lay between the germline ends. The CDR3 region is CASSWGTGPYNEQFF. DNA of the CDR3: TGCGCCAGCAGTTGGGGGACGGGTCCCTACAATGAGCAGTTCTTC.

This clonotype was observed many times. The CDR3 spells CSVEVGETDTQYF. CDR3 bases: TGCAGCGTTGAAGTGGGGGAAACAGATACGCAGTATTTT. The rearrangement joins TRBV29-1 to TRBJ2-3; either TRBD1 or TRBD2 may supply D (5 bases each). The germline V gene encodes CDR1 SQVTM and CDR2 ANQGSEA. Trimming took 1 base from V and 3 from J, leaving 8 bases between them. The CDR3 is made up of 13 amino acids.

The chain employs TRBV20-1 and TRBJ1-2; 8 bases are a match to TRBD1. The ends lost 0 bases at V and 3 bases at J; junction bases unmatched: 6. Germline assignment: CDR1 DFQATT and CDR2 SNEGSKA (reference sequence). This CDR3 has 15 residues. CDR3 residues: CSARDQGAGYYGYTF. The CDR3 bases are TGCAGTGCTAGAGATCAGGGGGCCGGGTACTATGGCTACACCTTC.

This clonotype was counted many times. The rearrangement joins TRBV10-3 to TRBJ1-2; D gene unclear. Germline loops: CDR1 ENHRY, CDR2 SYGVKD. The V gene lost 3 bases and the J gene lost 0 bases, with 5 bases spanning the gap. This CDR3 region has 13 residues. The CDR3 region has the DNA TGTGCCATCAGTGATTCAGCTAACTATGGCTACACCTTC. This sequence encodes CAISDSANYGYTF.

This clonotype has at least ten counts. The rearrangement joins TRBV12-3 or TRBV12-4 to TRBJ2-3; the match to TRBD2 covers 12 bases. There are 17 residues in the CDR3. Trimming cost V 5 bases and J 2 bases; bases outside gene matches: 8. For the CDR3, the DNA is TGTGCCAGCAGTCCCTGGACTAGCGGGATATTCACAGATACGCAGTATTTT. Its translation: CASSPWTSGIFTDTQYF.

This clonotype was seen ten or more times. This chain joins TRBV29-1 and TRBJ2-1; D possibly matches TRBD1 or TRBD2 (5 bases each). The CDR3 sequence is 14 residues long. CDR1 is SQVTM and CDR2 is ANQGSEA in the germline V gene. The V end was cut by 3 bases, the J end by 3 bases, with 12 bases between. CDR3 nucleotide sequence: TGCAGCGTTGATTGGGGGATTAGCTACAATGAGCAGTTCTTC. Its protein product is CSVDWGISYNEQFF.

In this sample, this clonotype turned up many times. J is TRBJ2-1 and V is TRBV20-1; 11 bases fit TRBD2. V gave up 6 bases and J gave up 4 bases; unmatched junction bases: 8. The germline V gene has CDR1 DFQATT and CDR2 SNEGSKA (reference sequence). The CDR3 sequence is 15 residues long. In DNA, the CDR3 is TGCAGTGCAGAGAAAGGGACTAGCGGTTACAATGAGCAGTTCTTC. Its protein is CSAEKGTSGYNEQFF.

This clonotype has a count of ten or more. This rearrangement joins TRBV6-5 to TRBJ2-3; 7 nucleotides line up with TRBD2. The germline CDR1 and CDR2 sequences are MNHEY and SVGAGI. The CDR3 is made up of 16 amino acids. With V trimmed by 7 bases and J by 1 base, 11 bases remained unmatched. The CDR3 nucleotides read TGTGCCAGCAATCACTCGGGGACTATCGGCACAGATACGCAGTATTTT. Translating gives CASNHSGTIGTDTQYF.

This clonotype has just one count. One base away lies a much larger clone, so this may be a sequencing read error. The rearrangement joins TRBV7-8 to TRBJ2-5, with a possible D match to TRBD1 (6 bases). The CDR3 loop spans 14 amino acids. Trimming left V 6 bases short and J 4 bases short, with 15 bases between. Germline V lookup: CDR1 SGHVS, CDR2 FQNEAQ. The CDR3: CASSKGEYRETQYF. In DNA, the CDR3 is TGTGCCAGCAGTAAGGGGGAGTACCGAGAGACCCAGTACTTC. Variable domain in full (rest from reference TRBV7-8 and TRBJ2-5): GAGVSQSPRYKVAKRGQDVALRCDPISGHVSLFWYQQALGQGPEFLTYFQNEAQLDKSGLPSDRFFAERPEGSVSTLKIQRTQQEDSAVYLCASSKGEYRETQYFGPGTRLLVL.

Ten or more counts support this clonotype. V usage is TRBV12-3 or TRBV12-4 and J usage is TRBJ2-1; 10 positions agree with TRBD2. J lost 4 bases, V lost 4 bases, and 1 base had no gene match. The CDR3 has 14 amino acids. CDR3 residues: CASSSGLAYNEQFF. CDR3 DNA: TGTGCCAGCAGTTCGGGACTAGCGTACAATGAGCAGTTCTTC.